Listed here are 10 T cell receptor beta chains from one sample, sequenced in a study of technical replicates of blood from a few donors. Using immunoSEQ multiplex PCR, the repertoire was profiled, and TCRdb retains in-frame clones only, with some absent. The sample lists about 89,000 clones, around 96% occurring once. The sequenced sample consisted of T cells isolated from PBMCs. These TCRs come from a human donor in good health.

The count of this clone is one. The rearrangement joins TRBV10-1 to TRBJ2-2; maybe TRBD1 (7 bases). CDR1 WNHNN and CDR2 SYGVQD come from the germline V gene (reference sequence). Between the trimmed V and J ends, which lost 2 bases and 4 bases, there was a span of 14 bases. The CDR3 runs 16 residues. CDR3 nucleotide sequence: TGCGCCAGCAGTGAGGTTCCAGGGGGGAGCACCGGGGAGCTGTTTTTT. Protein: CASSEVPGGSTGELFF.

The chain has TRBV6-1 and TRBJ2-7; D possibly corresponds to TRBD1 (6 bases). Germline values: CDR1 MNHNS, CDR2 SASEGT. This CDR3 spans 15 amino acids. V was pared by 5 bases and J by 2 bases, with 16 bases between. The CDR3: CASSLVRGSPYEQYF. The CDR3 region has the DNA TGTGCCAGCAGTCTTGTCAGGGGATCCCCCTACGAGCAGTACTTC.

The chain is built from TRBV5-4 and TRBJ2-1, with 13 bases aligning to TRBD2. From germline, CDR1 is SGHNT and CDR2 YYREEE (reference sequence). The CDR3 runs 15 residues. The V segment lost 3 bases and the J segment 5 bases; nucleotides outside the gene matches: 2. The CDR3 sequence: CASSSGLAGNNEQFF. CDR3 DNA sequence: TGTGCCAGCAGCTCGGGACTAGCGGGGAACAATGAGCAGTTCTTC.

The rearrangement uses TRBV2 and TRBJ2-5, with D maybe TRBD2 (5 bases). Trimming cost V 4 bases and J 5 bases, with 14 bases left between them. The CDR3 spans 14 residues. Germline-derived CDR1 and CDR2 are SNHLY and FYNNEI. The chain's CDR3 is CASSVLLALETQYF. In nucleotides, the CDR3 is TGTGCCAGCAGTGTTCTGCTAGCTTTGGAGACCCAGTACTTC.

The CDR3 spells CASSLLVQGDDEKLFF. The CDR3 nucleotides are TGTGCCAGCAGCTTATTGGTACAGGGGGATGATGAAAAACTGTTTTTT. This chain uses TRBV11-2 with TRBJ1-4, with TRBD1 identical over 8 bases. The CDR3 sequence is 16 residues long. Germline CDR1 SGHAT, CDR2 FQNNGV. The ends lost 2 bases at V and 6 bases at J; junction bases unmatched: 8.

This chain joins TRBV19 and TRBJ2-5; TRBD2 might be the D (6 bases). The CDR3 runs 16 residues. Germline V gene lookup returns CDR1 LNHDA and CDR2 SQIVND (reference sequence). Between the trimmed V and J ends, which lost 6 bases and 5 bases, there was a span of 22 bases. The CDR3 region is CASSLDGGIGRETQYF. Written as DNA, the CDR3 is TGTGCCAGTAGCCTTGACGGGGGAATCGGTCGGGAGACCCAGTACTTC.

This chain joins TRBV29-1 and TRBJ1-1; 7 bases agree with TRBD1. The CDR3 loop spans 13 amino acids. V lost 8 bases and J lost 10; bases outside the gene matches: 16. Germline V CDR1 and CDR2: SQVTM, ANQGSEA. The CDR3 sequence is CSSWTGSGAGAFF. Written as DNA, the CDR3 is TGCAGCTCCTGGACAGGATCCGGCGCTGGAGCTTTCTTT.

This clone was seen more than once but under ten times. This chain uses TRBV5-1 with TRBJ1-1; D gene unclear. V lost 2 bases and J 1 base, leaving 6 bases between the germline ends. This CDR3 spans 13 amino acids. CDR1 and CDR2 (germline): SGHRS, YFSETQ. The CDR3 nucleotides read TGCGCCAGCAGCTTCACGGGGAACACTGAAGCTTTCTTT. It specifies CASSFTGNTEAFF.

The table lists this clone with a count of one. The rearrangement links TRBV7-2 to TRBJ1-1; 8 bases map to TRBD1. Trimming removed 5 bases from V and 1 base from J; junction bases left unmatched: 3. Germline V gene sequence: CDR1 SGHTA, CDR2 FQGNSA. CDR3 length equals 14 residues. For the CDR3, the DNA is TGTGCCAGCAGCCGTGACAGGGGGAACACTGAAGCTTTCTTT. Protein product: CASSRDRGNTEAFF. Complete variable domain (other parts from reference TRBV7-2 and TRBJ1-1): GAGVSQSPSNKVTEKGKDVELRCDPISGHTALYWYRQSLGQGLEFLIYFQGNSAPDKSGLPSDRFSAERTGGSVSTLTIQRTQQEDSAVYLCASSRDRGNTEAFFGQGTRLTVV.

The chain recombines TRBV19 with TRBJ1-2; a possible D gene is TRBD1 (5 bases). Germline values: CDR1 LNHDA, CDR2 SQIVND (reference sequence). V lost 1 base and J lost 3, with 9 bases in between. CDR3 length equals 14 residues. CDR3 loop: CASSIGSGDYGYTF. As DNA, the CDR3 is TGTGCCAGTAGTATAGGGTCGGGGGACTATGGCTACACCTTC.